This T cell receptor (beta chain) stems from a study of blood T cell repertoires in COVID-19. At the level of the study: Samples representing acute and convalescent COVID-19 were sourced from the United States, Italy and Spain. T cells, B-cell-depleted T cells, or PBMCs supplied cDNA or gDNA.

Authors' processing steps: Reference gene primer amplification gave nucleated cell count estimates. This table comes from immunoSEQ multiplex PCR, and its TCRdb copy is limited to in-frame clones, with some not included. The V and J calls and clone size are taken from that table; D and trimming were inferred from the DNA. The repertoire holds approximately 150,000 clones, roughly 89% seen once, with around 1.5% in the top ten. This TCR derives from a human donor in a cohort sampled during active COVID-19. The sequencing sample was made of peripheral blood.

The CDR3 bases are TGTGCCAGCAGTGGGGCCAGGGGGAATGAAAAACTGTTTTTT. This translates into CASSGARGNEKLFF. The chain carries TRBV2 and TRBJ1-4, with TRBD1 identical over 7 bases. Germline V lookup: CDR1 SNHLY, CDR2 FYNNEI. The trim removed 4 bases at V and 5 bases at J, leaving 4 bases unmatched. This CDR3 spans 14 amino acids.